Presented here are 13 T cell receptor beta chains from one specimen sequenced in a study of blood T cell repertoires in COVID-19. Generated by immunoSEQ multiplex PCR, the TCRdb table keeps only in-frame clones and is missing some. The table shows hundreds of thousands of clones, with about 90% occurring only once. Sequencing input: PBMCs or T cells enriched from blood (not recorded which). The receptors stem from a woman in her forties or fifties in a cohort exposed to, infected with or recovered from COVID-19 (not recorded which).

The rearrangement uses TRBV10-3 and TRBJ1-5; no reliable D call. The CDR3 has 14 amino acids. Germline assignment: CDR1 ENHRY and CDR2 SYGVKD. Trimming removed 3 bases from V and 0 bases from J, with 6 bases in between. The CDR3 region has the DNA TGTGCCATCAGTGATCCGTATAGCAATCAGCCCCAGCATTTT. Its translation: CAISDPYSNQPQHF.

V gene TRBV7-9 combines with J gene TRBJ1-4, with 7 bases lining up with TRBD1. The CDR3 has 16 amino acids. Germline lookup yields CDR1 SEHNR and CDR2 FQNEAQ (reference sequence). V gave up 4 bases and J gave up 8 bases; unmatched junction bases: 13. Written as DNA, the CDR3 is TGTGCCAGCAGCTACGGAGGTTCGGGGACAGAAGAAAAACTGTTTTTT. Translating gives CASSYGGSGTEEKLFF.

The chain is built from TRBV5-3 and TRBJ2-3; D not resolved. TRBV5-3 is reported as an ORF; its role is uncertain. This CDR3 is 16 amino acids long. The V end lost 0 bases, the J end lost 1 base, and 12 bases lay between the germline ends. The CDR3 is CARSLVAPQGTDTQYF. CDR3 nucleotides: TGTGCCAGAAGCTTGGTTGCCCCGCAGGGCACAGATACGCAGTATTTT.

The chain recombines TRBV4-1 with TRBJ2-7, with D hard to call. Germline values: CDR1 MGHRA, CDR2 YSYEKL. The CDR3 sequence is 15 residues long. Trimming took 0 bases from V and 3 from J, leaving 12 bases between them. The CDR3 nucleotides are TGCGCCAGCAGCCAAGATTACCCACAGATCTACGAGCAGTACTTC. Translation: CASSQDYPQIYEQYF.

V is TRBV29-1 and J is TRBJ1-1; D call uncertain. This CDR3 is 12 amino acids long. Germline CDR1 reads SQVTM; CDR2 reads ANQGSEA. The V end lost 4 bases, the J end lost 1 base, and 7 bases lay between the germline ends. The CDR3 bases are TGCAGCGTTGGGCAGTGGAACACTGAAGCTTTCTTT. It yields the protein CSVGQWNTEAFF.

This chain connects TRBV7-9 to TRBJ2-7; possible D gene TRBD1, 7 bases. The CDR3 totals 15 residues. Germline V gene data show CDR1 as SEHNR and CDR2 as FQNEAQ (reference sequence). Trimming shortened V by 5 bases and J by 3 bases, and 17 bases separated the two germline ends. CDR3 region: CASSPRAGGFYEQYF. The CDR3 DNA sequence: TGTGCCAGCAGCCCCCGTGCAGGGGGGTTCTACGAGCAGTACTTC. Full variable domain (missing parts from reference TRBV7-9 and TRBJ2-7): DTGVSQNPRHKITKRGQNVTFRCDPISEHNRLYWYRQTLGQGPEFLTYFQNEAQLEKSRLLSDRFSAERPKGSFSTLEIQRTEQGDSAMYLCASSPRAGGFYEQYFGPGTRLTVT.

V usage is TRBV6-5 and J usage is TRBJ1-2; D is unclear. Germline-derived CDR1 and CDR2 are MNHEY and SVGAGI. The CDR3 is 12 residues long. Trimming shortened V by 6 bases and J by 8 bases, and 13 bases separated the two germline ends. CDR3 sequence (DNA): TGTGCCAGCAGATCCTCCGGGATCGGCTACACCTTC. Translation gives CASRSSGIGYTF.

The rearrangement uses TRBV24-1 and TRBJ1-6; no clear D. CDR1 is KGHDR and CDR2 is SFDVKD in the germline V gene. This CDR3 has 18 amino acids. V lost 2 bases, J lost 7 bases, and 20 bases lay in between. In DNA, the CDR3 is TGTGCCACCAGTGATTCCCCTGGTGGCGGTTTTTACAATTCACCCCTCCACTTT. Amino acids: CATSDSPGGGFYNSPLHF.

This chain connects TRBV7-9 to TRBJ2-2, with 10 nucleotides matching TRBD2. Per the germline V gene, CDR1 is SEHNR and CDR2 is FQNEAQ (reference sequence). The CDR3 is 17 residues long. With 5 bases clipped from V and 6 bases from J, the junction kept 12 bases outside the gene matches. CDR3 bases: TGTGCCAGCAGCGTCTATCCCGGGACTAGCGTTGCCGGGGAGCTGTTTTTT. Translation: CASSVYPGTSVAGELFF.

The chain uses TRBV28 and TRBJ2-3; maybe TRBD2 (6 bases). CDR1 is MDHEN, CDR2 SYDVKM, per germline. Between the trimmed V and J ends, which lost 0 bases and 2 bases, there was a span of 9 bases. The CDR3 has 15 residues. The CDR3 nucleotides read TGTGCCAGCAGTTTATGGCGGGGTTACACAGATACGCAGTATTTT. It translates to CASSLWRGYTDTQYF.

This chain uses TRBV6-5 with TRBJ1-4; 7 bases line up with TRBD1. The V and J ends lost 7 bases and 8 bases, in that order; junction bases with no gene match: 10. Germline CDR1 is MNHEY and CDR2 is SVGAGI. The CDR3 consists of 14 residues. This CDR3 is CASNPDRAREKLFF. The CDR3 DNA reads TGTGCCAGCAACCCCGACAGGGCCCGCGAAAAACTGTTTTTT.

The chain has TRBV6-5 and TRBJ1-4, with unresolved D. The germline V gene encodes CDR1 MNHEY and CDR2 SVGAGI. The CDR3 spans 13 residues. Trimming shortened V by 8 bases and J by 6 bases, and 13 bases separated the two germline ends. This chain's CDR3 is CASATGGYEKLFF. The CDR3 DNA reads TGTGCCAGCGCTACGGGCGGGTATGAAAAACTGTTTTTT.

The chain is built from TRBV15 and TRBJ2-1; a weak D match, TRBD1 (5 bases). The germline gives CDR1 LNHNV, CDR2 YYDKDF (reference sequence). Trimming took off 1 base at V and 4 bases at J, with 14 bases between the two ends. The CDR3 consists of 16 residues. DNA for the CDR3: TGTGCCACCAGCAGAGGTGGTAGGGGTGGGTACAATGAGCAGTTCTTC. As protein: CATSRGGRGGYNEQFF.